In this sample, the clone carrying this T cell receptor (beta chain) turned up a few times. Its target is not known. The source of the sample is a study of blood T cells in healthy people across ages. The CDR3 length is 14 residues. The trim removed 7 bases at V and 6 bases at J, leaving 7 bases unmatched. Primers used in a second PCR of about 6 to 11 cycles were a sample-barcoded 5' primer and a J-beta primer mix. MiXCR, run by TCRdb on the 5' RACE reads, gives a single entry per CDR3 protein. The data contain approximately 940,000 distinct CDR3 sequences, around 48% of them singletons. Study-level points and caveats: TCR beta diversity per million T cells fell roughly linearly with age.

The chain links TRBV12-3 or TRBV12-4 to TRBJ2-1, with 9 nucleotides matching TRBD2. Specimen: blood. The sequence came from a man aged 25 to 45 in good health. The CDR3 sequence: CASKRASGANEQFF. In DNA form, the CDR3 reads TGTGCCAGCAAAAGGGCTAGCGGGGCCAATGAGCAGTTCTTC.